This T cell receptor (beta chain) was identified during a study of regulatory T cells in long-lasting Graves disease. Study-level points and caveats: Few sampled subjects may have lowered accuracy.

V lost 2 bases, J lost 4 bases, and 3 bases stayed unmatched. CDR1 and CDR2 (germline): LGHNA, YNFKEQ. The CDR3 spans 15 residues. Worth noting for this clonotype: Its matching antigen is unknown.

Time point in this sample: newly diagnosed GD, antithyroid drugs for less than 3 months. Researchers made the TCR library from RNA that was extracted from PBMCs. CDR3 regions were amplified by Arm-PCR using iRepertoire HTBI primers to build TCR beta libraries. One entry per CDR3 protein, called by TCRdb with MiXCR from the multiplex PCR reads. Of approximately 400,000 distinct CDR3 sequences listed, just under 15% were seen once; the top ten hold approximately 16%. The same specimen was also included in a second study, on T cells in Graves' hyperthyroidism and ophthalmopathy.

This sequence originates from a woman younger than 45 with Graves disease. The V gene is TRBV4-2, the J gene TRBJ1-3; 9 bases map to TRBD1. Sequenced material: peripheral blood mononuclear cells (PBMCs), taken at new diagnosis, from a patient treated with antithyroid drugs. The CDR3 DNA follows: TGTGCCAGCAGCCAATCTACAGGGGGCGGAAACACCATATATTTT. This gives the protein CASSQSTGGGNTIYF.